This passage covers 17 T cell receptor beta chains from one sample sequenced in a study of T cells after yellow fever vaccination. TCRdb reprocessed the 5' RACE reads with MiXCR, giving one entry per CDR3 protein. Of about 130,000 distinct CDR3 sequences in the sample, about 8.4% are singletons; the top ten hold 30% to 40%. Here the sequenced sample was CD8+ T cells sorted from PBMCs, taken on the day of the yellow fever booster vaccination. The receptor set was obtained from a man between 18 and 29 years old who received the YFV17D yellow fever vaccine.

This clonotype showed up just a few times. V is TRBV11-2 and J is TRBJ2-5; D uncertain. The CDR3 runs to 17 residues. The V end was cut by 5 bases, the J end by 0 bases, with 19 bases between. Germline CDR1 is SGHAT and CDR2 is FQNNGV. The chain's CDR3 is CASSNPYPIGNQETQYF. The CDR3 DNA reads as TGTGCCAGCAGCAACCCCTACCCGATCGGCAACCAAGAGACCCAGTACTTC.

In its sample, this clonotype was seen many times. The chain's CDR3 is CASSLTDSDSEAFF. The DNA of the CDR3 is TGTGCCAGCAGCTTAACAGATAGTGACAGCGAAGCTTTCTTT. This rearrangement joins TRBV7-9 to TRBJ1-1, with D tentatively TRBD1 (5 bases). This CDR3 has 14 residues. Germline lookup yields CDR1 SEHNR and CDR2 FQNEAQ (reference sequence). The germline V and J ends were trimmed by 2 bases and 8 bases, with 15 bases remaining between them.

This clonotype has more than one count but fewer than ten. V gene TRBV6-5 combines with J gene TRBJ2-4; D is unclear. The germline CDR1 and CDR2 sequences are MNHEY and SVGAGI. The CDR3 totals 15 residues. V lost 1 base, J lost 0 bases, and 7 bases lay in between. Here the CDR3 DNA reads TGTGCCAGCAGTTACTTTACTCTAGCCAAAAACATTCAGTACTTC. This gives the protein CASSYFTLAKNIQYF.

Ten or more counts support this clonotype. The rearrangement uses TRBV10-3 and TRBJ2-5; maybe TRBD1 (5 bases). The CDR3 contains 13 residues. Germline V gene data show CDR1 as ENHRY and CDR2 as SYGVKD. V lost 3 bases and J 1 base, leaving 6 bases between the germline ends. The CDR3 coding sequence is TGTGCCATCAGTGACAGGGTCCAAGAGACCCAGTACTTC. The encoded protein is CAISDRVQETQYF.

The gene calls are TRBV7-6 and TRBJ2-7; no firm D call. CDR1 and CDR2 from the germline V gene are SGHVS and FNYEAQ. The CDR3 totals 14 residues. Trimming pared 1 base from V and 1 base from J, leaving 8 bases between. The CDR3 sequence: CASSLGPLSYEQYF. Here the CDR3 DNA reads TGTGCCAGCAGCTTAGGACCGCTATCCTACGAGCAGTACTTC.

This clonotype was counted many times. The chain links TRBV7-9 to TRBJ1-4; D remains unclear. The germline V and J ends were trimmed by 0 bases and 6 bases, with 11 bases remaining between them. CDR1 and CDR2 (germline): SEHNR, FQNEAQ (reference sequence). The CDR3 is made up of 15 amino acids. CDR3 in DNA: TGTGCCAGCAGCTTAGCAATTGCAGGATATGAAAAACTGTTTTTT. Protein: CASSLAIAGYEKLFF.

This clonotype was seen more than once but under ten times. The V gene is TRBV29-1, the J gene TRBJ2-7; D is unresolved. This CDR3 has 16 residues. V lost 2 bases to trimming and J lost 4 bases, with 21 bases between them. Germline V CDR1 and CDR2: SQVTM, ANQGSEA. This chain's CDR3 is CSVESPRPQRSYEQYV. For the CDR3, the DNA is TGCAGCGTTGAATCACCGCGCCCCCAAAGGTCTTACGAGCAGTACGTC.

The table lists this clonotype with a few counts. The genes are TRBV7-2 and TRBJ2-7; D unclear. The germline CDR1 and CDR2 sequences are SGHTA and FQGNSA. Trimming cost V 3 bases and J 5 bases, with 5 bases left between them. The CDR3 contains 11 residues. CDR3 amino acids: CASSFNHEQYF. The CDR3 DNA reads as TGTGCCAGCAGCTTTAACCACGAGCAGTACTTC.

This clonotype turned up a few times. The gene calls are TRBV7-2 and TRBJ2-7; D is ambiguous. The germline CDR1 and CDR2 sequences are SGHTA and FQGNSA. The CDR3 loop spans 13 amino acids. V was clipped by 2 bases and J by 2 bases, with 7 bases between them. The CDR3 here is CASSLPVPYEQYF. For the CDR3, the DNA is TGTGCCAGCAGCTTACCCGTTCCCTACGAGCAGTACTTC.

This clonotype showed up just a few times. V and J are TRBV29-1 and TRBJ1-1, with D hard to call. CDR1 and CDR2 (germline): SQVTM, ANQGSEA. CDR3 length: 11 amino acids. V lost 5 bases to trimming and J lost 3 bases, with 7 bases between them. The chain's CDR3 is CSVQKDTEAFF. For the CDR3, the DNA is TGCAGCGTTCAGAAGGACACTGAAGCTTTCTTT. Complete variable domain (other parts from reference TRBV29-1 and TRBJ1-1): SAVISQKPSRDICQRGTSLTIQCQVDSQVTMMFWYRQQPGQSLTLIATANQGSEATYESGFVIDKFPISRPNLTFSTLTVSNMSPEDSSIYLCSVQKDTEAFFGQGTRLTVV.

This clonotype was detected many times. CDR3 residues: CASRPATGGDEQYV. In DNA form, the CDR3 reads TGTGCCAGCAGACCAGCAACAGGGGGTGACGAGCAGTACGTC. V gene TRBV11-2 combines with J gene TRBJ2-7; 8 positions agree with TRBD1. The CDR3 covers 14 residues. V shed 6 bases, J shed 5 bases, and the junction held 9 bases outside the gene matches. The V gene's germline CDR1 is SGHAT and CDR2 FQNNGV.

This clonotype has a handful of counts. The chain is built from TRBV5-4 and TRBJ1-2, with TRBD1 identical over 7 bases. The junction had 9 bases not matched to a gene; V was cut back by 5 bases and J by 5 bases. The CDR3 loop spans 14 amino acids. Germline assignment: CDR1 SGHNT and CDR2 YYREEE (reference sequence). The CDR3 is CASRSTGEEYGYTF. CDR3 DNA: TGTGCCAGCAGGAGTACAGGGGAGGAGTATGGCTACACCTTC.

In its sample, this clonotype was seen a few times. The CDR3 reads CASSWTGVLNTEAFF. The DNA of the CDR3 is TGTGCCAGCAGTTGGACAGGCGTACTGAACACTGAAGCTTTCTTT. This rearrangement joins TRBV12-3 or TRBV12-4 to TRBJ1-1; 7 bases are a match to TRBD1. Trimming at V came to 4 bases and at J to 0 bases, leaving 5 bases not matched to a gene. This CDR3 is 15 amino acids long.

The V call is TRBV4-3, the J call TRBJ1-2, with 8 nucleotides matching TRBD1. The CDR3 is 15 amino acids. V was clipped by 4 bases and J by 1 base; unmatched bases: 5. The germline V gene has CDR1 LGHNA and CDR2 YSLEER. The CDR3 loop is CASSPSGGLNYGYTF. In DNA, the CDR3 is TGCGCCAGCAGCCCCTCAGGGGGCCTTAACTATGGCTACACCTTC.

There are a few counts of this clonotype. The CDR3 region is CASSRNRGSGELFF. CDR3 nucleotide sequence: TGCGCCAGCAGCAGAAACAGGGGATCCGGGGAGCTGTTTTTT. This sequence joins TRBV5-1 and TRBJ2-2; 7 bases are shared with TRBD1. The length of the CDR3 is 14 residues. CDR1 is SGHRS and CDR2 is YFSETQ in the germline V gene. With 4 bases clipped from V and 6 bases from J, the junction kept 6 bases outside the gene matches.

This clonotype occurred once. CDR3 amino acids: CASSLGLAGGLPRDEQFF. In nucleotides, the CDR3 is TGCGCCAGCAGCCTCGGACTAGCGGGGGGCCTCCCTCGCGATGAGCAGTTCTTC. This rearrangement joins TRBV10-2 to TRBJ2-1; 14 bases map to TRBD2. Trimming cost V 6 bases and J 8 bases; bases outside gene matches: 15. The germline gives CDR1 WSHSY, CDR2 SAAADI. This CDR3 is 18 amino acids long.

The rearrangement uses TRBV29-1 and TRBJ2-5; unclear D gene. CDR3 size: 12 residues. V was pared by 4 bases and J by 5 bases, with 11 bases between. Germline assignment: CDR1 SQVTM and CDR2 ANQGSEA. The CDR3 nucleotides are TGCAGCGTTGGTAGATTTTTGGAGACCCAGTACTTC. Its translation is CSVGRFLETQYF.